Shown below are 9 T cell receptor beta chains from a single sample sequenced in a study of blood T cell repertoires in COVID-19. Assay used: immunoSEQ multiplex PCR; TCRdb lists only in-frame clones, some missing. The sample lists 250,000 to 400,000 clones, 70% to 90% seen once, with 1.5% to 2% in the top ten. Sequenced sample: peripheral blood. Receptors originate from a woman aged 30 to 39 with COVID-19, enrolled during active disease.

The genes are TRBV6-5 and TRBJ2-2; 9 positions agree with TRBD1. Germline V CDR1 and CDR2: MNHEY, SVGAGI. The CDR3 has 15 residues. J gave up 2 bases and V 6 bases, and 4 bases lay outside the gene matches. The CDR3 DNA follows: TGTGCCAGCAGGAACAGGGGGCGCAACACCGGGGAGCTGTTTTTT. This encodes CASRNRGRNTGELFF.

The CDR3 protein is CASSVDGSEKLFF. The DNA of the CDR3 is TGTGCCAGCAGCGTAGACGGTTCTGAAAAACTGTTTTTT. The V call is TRBV9, the J call TRBJ1-4; D uncertain. Germline CDR1 and CDR2: SGDLS and YYNGEE. The CDR3 has 13 residues. V dropped 0 bases and J dropped 7 bases, with 7 bases sitting between them.

CDR3 loop: CASSCRATSGGTNSYEQYV. CDR3 in DNA: TGTGCCAGCAGTTGTAGGGCGACTAGCGGGGGGACTAACTCCTACGAGCAGTACGTC. V is TRBV6-8 and J is TRBJ2-7; 13 bases match TRBD2. Looked up from germline, CDR1 is MNHGY and CDR2 is SAAAGT. The CDR3 covers 19 residues. V dropped 4 bases and J dropped 0; count of bases not matched to a gene: 12.

The chain recombines TRBV28 with TRBJ1-2; 7 nucleotides align to TRBD1. The CDR3 runs 16 residues. Germline assignment: CDR1 MDHEN and CDR2 SYDVKM. V dropped 7 bases and J dropped 0; count of bases not matched to a gene: 11. The CDR3 DNA reads TGTGCCAGCACCCCAGGGGGTATTCGAGCTAACTATGGCTACACCTTC. It yields the protein CASTPGGIRANYGYTF.

CDR3 DNA: TGCGCCACCAGTTCTGGACTAGTAGAGAATGAGCAGTTCTTC. Its protein product is CATSSGLVENEQFF. The V and J genes are TRBV5-1 and TRBJ2-1, with TRBD2 matching 7 bases. This CDR3 comprises 14 residues. Germline V gene lookup returns CDR1 SGHRS and CDR2 YFSETQ. The trim removed 9 bases at V and 7 bases at J, leaving 13 bases unmatched.

The chain employs TRBV5-5 and TRBJ2-7; weak D call: TRBD1 (5 bases). V was pared by 0 bases and J by 2 bases, with 18 bases between. Germline CDR1 reads SGHKS; CDR2 reads YYEKEE (reference sequence). The CDR3 spans 17 residues. The DNA of the CDR3 is TGTGCCAGCAGCTTGGTATTAGTCCAGGGCCTAACCTACGAGCAGTACTTC. Its translation: CASSLVLVQGLTYEQYF.

This clone was observed a single time. The chain carries TRBV15 and TRBJ1-1; D is ambiguous. This CDR3 contains 12 residues. Germline values: CDR1 LNHNV, CDR2 YYDKDF (reference sequence). Trimming took 3 bases from V and 11 from J, leaving 13 bases between them. The CDR3 nucleotides are TGTGCCACCAGCAGCCCCGGCGGGGAGGCTTTCTTT. This encodes CATSSPGGEAFF.

This chain links TRBV2 with TRBJ1-2; a weak D match, TRBD1 (5 bases). Trimming pared 6 bases from V and 3 bases from J, leaving 8 bases between. CDR1 is SNHLY and CDR2 is FYNNEI in the germline V gene. The CDR3 length is 12 residues. In DNA, the CDR3 is TGTGCCAGCAGGGGGGGAGACTATGGCTACACCTTC. This translates into CASRGGDYGYTF.

The chain couples TRBV10-2 to TRBJ2-5; no firm D call. The CDR3 extends over 12 amino acids. Per the germline V gene, CDR1 is WSHSY and CDR2 is SAAADI. Trimming shortened V by 5 bases and J by 2 bases, and 6 bases separated the two germline ends. The CDR3 sequence: CASSPVQETQYF. CDR3 nucleotides: TGCGCCAGCAGTCCCGTACAAGAGACCCAGTACTTC.